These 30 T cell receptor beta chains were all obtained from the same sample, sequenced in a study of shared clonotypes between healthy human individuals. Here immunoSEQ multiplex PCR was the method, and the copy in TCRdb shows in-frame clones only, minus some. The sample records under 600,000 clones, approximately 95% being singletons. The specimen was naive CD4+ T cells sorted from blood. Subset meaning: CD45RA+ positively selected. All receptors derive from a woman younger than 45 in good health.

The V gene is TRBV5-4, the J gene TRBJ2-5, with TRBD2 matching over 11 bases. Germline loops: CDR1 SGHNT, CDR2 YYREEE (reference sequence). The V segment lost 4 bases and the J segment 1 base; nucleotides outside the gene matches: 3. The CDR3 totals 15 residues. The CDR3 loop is CASSQGLAVQETQYF. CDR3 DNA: TGTGCCAGCAGCCAGGGACTAGCGGTCCAAGAGACCCAGTACTTC.

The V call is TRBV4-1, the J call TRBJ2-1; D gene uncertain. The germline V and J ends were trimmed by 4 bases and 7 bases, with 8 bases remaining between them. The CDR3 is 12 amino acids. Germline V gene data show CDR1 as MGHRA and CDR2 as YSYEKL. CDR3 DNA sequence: TGCGCCAGCAGCCCTCCCGGGAATGAGCAGTTCTTC. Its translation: CASSPPGNEQFF.

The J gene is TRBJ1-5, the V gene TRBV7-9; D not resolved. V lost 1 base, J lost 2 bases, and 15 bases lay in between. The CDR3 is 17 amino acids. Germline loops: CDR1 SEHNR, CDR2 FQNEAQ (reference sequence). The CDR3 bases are TGTGCCAGCAGCTTAGGGCGCAGGTCAGTTGGCAATCAGCCCCAGCATTTT. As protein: CASSLGRRSVGNQPQHF.

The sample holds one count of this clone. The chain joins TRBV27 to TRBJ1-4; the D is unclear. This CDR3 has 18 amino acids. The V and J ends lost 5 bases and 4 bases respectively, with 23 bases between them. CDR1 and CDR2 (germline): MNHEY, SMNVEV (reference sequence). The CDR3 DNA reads TGTGCCAGCAGTCCAACCCGGAGCAGCCAAGTGGATAATGAAAAACTGTTTTTT. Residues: CASSPTRSSQVDNEKLFF. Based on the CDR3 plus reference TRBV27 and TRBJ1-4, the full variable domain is EAQVTQNPRYLITVTGKKLTVTCSQNMNHEYMSWYRQDPGLGLRQIYYSMNVEVTDKGDVPEGYKVSRKEKRNFPLILESPSPNQTSLYFCASSPTRSSQVDNEKLFFGSGTQLSVL.

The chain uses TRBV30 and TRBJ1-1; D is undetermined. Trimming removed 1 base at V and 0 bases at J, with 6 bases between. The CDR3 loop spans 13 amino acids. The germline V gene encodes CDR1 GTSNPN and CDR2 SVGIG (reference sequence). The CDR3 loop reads CAWSGYLNTEAFF. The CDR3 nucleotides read TGTGCCTGGAGTGGCTACTTGAACACTGAAGCTTTCTTT.

CDR3 protein: CASSLRTGGVADTQYF. The DNA for the CDR3 is TGTGCCAGCAGCCTAAGGACAGGGGGCGTAGCGGATACGCAGTATTTT. The genes are TRBV5-6 and TRBJ2-3, with 11 nucleotides matching TRBD1. Unmatched junction bases numbered 10, after V lost 4 bases and J lost 6 bases. This CDR3 is built from 16 residues. Germline CDR1 reads SGHDT; CDR2 reads YYEEEE. Looking up the rest from reference TRBV5-6 and TRBJ2-3 gives the full variable domain: DAGVTQSPTHLIKTRGQQVTLRCSPKSGHDTVSWYQQALGQGPQFIFQYYEEEERQRGNFPDRFSGHQFPNYSSELNVNALLLGDSALYLCASSLRTGGVADTQYFGPGTRLTVL.

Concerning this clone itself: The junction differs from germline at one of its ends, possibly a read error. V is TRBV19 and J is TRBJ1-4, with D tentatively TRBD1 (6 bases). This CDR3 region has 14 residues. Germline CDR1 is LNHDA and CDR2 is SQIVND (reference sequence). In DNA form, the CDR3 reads TGTGCCAGCAGTAGACCAGGGGTTTGGGAAAAACTGTTTTTT. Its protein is CASSRPGVWEKLFF.

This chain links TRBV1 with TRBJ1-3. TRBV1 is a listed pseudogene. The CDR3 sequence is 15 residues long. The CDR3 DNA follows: TGCACCAGCAGCCAAGAAGGGCTCCCATTGAACACCATATATTTT. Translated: CTSSQEGLPLNTIYF.

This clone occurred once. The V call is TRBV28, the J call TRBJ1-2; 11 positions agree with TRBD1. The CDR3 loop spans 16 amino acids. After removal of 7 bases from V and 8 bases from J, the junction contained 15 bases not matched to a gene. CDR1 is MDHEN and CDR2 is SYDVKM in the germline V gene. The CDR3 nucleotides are TGTGCCAGCACTACGGGACAGGGGGTGCTCATGGCGGGCTACACCTTC. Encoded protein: CASTTGQGVLMAGYTF.

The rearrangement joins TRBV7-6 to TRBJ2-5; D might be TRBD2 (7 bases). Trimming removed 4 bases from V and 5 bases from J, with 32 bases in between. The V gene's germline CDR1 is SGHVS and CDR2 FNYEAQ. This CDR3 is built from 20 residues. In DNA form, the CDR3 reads TGTGCCAGCAGCTCCCGAAGACTCAGACTAGGGGGGGTTAGGCTGGAGACCCAGTACTTC. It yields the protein CASSSRRLRLGGVRLETQYF. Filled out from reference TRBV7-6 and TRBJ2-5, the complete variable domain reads GAGVSQSPRYKVTKRGQDVALRCDPISGHVSLYWYRQALGQGPEFLTYFNYEAQQDKSGLPNDRFSAERPEGSISTLTIQRTEQRDSAMYRCASSSRRLRLGGVRLETQYFGPGTRLLVL.

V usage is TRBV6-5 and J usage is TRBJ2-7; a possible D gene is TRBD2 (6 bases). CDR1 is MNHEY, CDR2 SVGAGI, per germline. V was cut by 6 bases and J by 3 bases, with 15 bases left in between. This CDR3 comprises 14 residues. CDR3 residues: CASRRTGTFYEQYF. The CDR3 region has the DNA TGTGCCAGCAGAAGGACCGGGACTTTCTACGAGCAGTACTTC.

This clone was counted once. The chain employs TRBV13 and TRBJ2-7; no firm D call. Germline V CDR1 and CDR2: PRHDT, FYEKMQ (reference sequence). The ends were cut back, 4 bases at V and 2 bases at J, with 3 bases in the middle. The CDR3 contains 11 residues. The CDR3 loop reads CASSSPYEQYF. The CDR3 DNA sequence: TGTGCCAGCAGCTCCCCCTACGAGCAGTACTTC.

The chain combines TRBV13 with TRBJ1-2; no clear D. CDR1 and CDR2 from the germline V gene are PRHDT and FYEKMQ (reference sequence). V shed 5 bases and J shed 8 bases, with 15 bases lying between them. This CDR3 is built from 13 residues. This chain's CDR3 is CASSPAWNPGYTF. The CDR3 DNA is TGTGCCAGCAGCCCCGCGTGGAACCCAGGCTACACCTTC.

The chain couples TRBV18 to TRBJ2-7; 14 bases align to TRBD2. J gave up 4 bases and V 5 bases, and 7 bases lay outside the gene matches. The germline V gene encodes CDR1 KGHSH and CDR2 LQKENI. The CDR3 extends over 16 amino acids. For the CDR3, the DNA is TGTGCCAGCTCAGATGGGACTAGCGGGAGTATGTACGAGCAGTACTTC. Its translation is CASSDGTSGSMYEQYF. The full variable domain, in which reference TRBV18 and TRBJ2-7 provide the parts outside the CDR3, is NAGVMQNPRHLVRRRGQEARLRCSPMKGHSHVYWYRQLPEEGLKFMVYLQKENIIDESGMPKERFSAEFPKEGPSILRIQQVVRGDSAAYFCASSDGTSGSMYEQYFGPGTRLTVT.

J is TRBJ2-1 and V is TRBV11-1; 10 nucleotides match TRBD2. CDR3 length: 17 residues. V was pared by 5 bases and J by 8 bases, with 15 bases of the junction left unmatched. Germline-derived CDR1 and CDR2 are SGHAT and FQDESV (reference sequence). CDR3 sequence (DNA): TGTGCCAGCAGCCCCGGTGGGAGGGTAGCGGGAGGCTATGAGCAGTTCTTC. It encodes CASSPGGRVAGGYEQFF.

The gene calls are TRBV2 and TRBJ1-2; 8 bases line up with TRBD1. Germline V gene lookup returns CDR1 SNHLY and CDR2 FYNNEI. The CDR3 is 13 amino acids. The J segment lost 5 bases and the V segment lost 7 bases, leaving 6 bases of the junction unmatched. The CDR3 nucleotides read TGTGCCAGCACGGGACAGGCACCTTATGGCTACACCTTC. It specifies CASTGQAPYGYTF.

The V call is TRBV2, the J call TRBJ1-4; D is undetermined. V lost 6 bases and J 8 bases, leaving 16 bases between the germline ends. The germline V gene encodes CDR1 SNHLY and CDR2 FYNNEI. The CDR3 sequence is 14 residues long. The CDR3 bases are TGTGCCAGCAGGGCTGGGAGTTTAGGGGAAAAACTGTTTTTT. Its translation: CASRAGSLGEKLFF.

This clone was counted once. CDR3 coding DNA: TGTGCCAGTAGCTACAGGGAGGGCGACGAGCAGTACTTC. This codes for CASSYREGDEQYF. The chain uses TRBV19 and TRBJ2-5; the D gene is possibly TRBD2 (7 bases). Gene TRBJ2-7 matches the end of the DNA better, so the J call may be wrong. The CDR3 extends over 13 amino acids. CDR1 and CDR2 from the germline V gene are LNHDA and SQIVND (reference sequence).

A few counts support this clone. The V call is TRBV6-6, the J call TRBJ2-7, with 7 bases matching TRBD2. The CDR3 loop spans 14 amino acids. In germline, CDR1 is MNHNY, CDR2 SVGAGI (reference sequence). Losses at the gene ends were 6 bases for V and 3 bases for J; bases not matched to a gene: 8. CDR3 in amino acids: CASRLAQVNYEQYF. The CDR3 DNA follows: TGTGCCAGCAGACTAGCGCAGGTCAACTACGAGCAGTACTTC.

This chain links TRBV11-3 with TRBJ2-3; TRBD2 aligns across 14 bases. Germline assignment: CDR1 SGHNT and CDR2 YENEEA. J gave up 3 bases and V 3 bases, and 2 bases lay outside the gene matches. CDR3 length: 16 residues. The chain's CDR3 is CASSLGLAGATDTQYF. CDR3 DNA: TGTGCCAGCAGCTTGGGACTAGCGGGAGCGACAGATACGCAGTATTTT.

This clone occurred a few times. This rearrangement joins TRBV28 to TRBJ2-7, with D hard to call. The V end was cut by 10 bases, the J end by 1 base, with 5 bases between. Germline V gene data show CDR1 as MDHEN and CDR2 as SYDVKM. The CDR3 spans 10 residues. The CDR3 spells CATFSYEQYF. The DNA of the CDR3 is TGTGCCACCTTTTCCTACGAGCAGTACTTC.

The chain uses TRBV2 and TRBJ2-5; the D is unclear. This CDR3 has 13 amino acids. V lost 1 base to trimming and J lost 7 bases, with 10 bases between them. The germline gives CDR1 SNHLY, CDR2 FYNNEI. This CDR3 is CASSEGGRRTQYF. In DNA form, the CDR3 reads TGTGCCAGCAGTGAAGGCGGCCGAAGGACCCAGTACTTC. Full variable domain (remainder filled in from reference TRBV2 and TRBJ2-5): EPEVTQTPSHQVTQMGQEVILRCVPISNHLYFYWYRQILGQKVEFLVSFYNNEISEKSEIFDDQFSVERPDGSNFTLKIRSTKLEDSAMYFCASSEGGRRTQYFGPGTRLLVL.

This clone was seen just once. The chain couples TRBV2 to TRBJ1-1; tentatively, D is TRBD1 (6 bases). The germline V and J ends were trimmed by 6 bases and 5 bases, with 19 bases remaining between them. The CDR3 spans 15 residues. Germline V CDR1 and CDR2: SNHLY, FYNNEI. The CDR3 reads CASSRTQGGGTEAFF. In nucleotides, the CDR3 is TGTGCCAGCAGCAGAACACAGGGTGGGGGAACTGAAGCTTTCTTT.

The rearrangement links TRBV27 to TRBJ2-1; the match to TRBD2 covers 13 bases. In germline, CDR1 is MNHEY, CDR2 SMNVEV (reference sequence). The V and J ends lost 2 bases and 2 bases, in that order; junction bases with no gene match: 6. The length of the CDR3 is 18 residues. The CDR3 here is CASSLNGLAGVTYNEQFF. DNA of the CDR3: TGTGCCAGCAGTTTAAATGGACTAGCGGGGGTGACCTACAATGAGCAGTTCTTC.

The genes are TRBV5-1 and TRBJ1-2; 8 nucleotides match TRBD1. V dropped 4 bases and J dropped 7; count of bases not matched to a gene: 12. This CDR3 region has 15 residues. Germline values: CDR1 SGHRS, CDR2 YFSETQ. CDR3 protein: CASSQTGQGGIGYTF. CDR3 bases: TGCGCCAGCAGCCAGACTGGACAGGGAGGGATTGGCTACACCTTC.

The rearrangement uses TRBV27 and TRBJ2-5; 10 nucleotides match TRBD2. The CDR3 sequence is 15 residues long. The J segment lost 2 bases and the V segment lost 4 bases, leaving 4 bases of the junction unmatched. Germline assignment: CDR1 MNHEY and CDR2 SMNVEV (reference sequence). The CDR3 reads CASSSQTSGQETQYF. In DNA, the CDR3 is TGTGCCAGCAGTTCCCAGACTAGCGGGCAAGAGACCCAGTACTTC.

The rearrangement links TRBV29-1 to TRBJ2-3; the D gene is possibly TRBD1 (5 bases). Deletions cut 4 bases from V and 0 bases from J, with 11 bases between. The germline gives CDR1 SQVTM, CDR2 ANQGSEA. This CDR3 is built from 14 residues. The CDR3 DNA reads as TGCAGCGTTGCGACAGCTGCTAGCACAGATACGCAGTATTTT. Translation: CSVATAASTDTQYF.

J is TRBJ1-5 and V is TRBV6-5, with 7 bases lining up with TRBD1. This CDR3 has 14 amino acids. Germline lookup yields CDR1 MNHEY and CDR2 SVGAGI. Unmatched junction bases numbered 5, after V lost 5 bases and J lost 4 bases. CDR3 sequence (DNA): TGTGCCAGCAGTGATCTACAGGGGAATCAGCCCCAGCATTTT. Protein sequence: CASSDLQGNQPQHF.

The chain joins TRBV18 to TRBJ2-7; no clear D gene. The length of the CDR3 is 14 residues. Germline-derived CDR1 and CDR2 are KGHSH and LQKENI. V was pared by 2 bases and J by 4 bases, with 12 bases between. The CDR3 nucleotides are TGTGCCAGCTCACCAGGCGGTGCTGGGTACGAGCAGTACTTC. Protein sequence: CASSPGGAGYEQYF.

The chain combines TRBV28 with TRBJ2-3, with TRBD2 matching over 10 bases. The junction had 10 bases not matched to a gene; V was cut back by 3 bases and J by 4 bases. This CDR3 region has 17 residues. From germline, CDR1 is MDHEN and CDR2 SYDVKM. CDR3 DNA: TGTGCCAGCAGTTTCTTTGGGCTAGCGGGAGCGGCAGATACGCAGTATTTT. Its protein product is CASSFFGLAGAADTQYF. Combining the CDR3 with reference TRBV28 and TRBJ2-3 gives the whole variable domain DVKVTQSSRYLVKRTGEKVFLECVQDMDHENMFWYRQDPGLGLRLIYFSYDVKMKEKGDIPEGYSVSREKKERFSLILESASTNQTSMYLCASSFFGLAGAADTQYFGPGTRLTVL.